The 32 T cell receptor beta chains given below trace back to one sample, sequenced in a study of CD8 T cells in Susac syndrome. RNA in amounts of roughly 0.5 to 1 ug was reverse transcribed with random hexamers. MiXCR, applied by TCRdb to the immunoSEQ multiplex PCR reads, yields one record per CDR3 protein. The repertoire holds approximately 70,000 distinct CDR3 sequences, with roughly 94% as singletons. Sequences were obtained from CD8+ T cells from PBMCs. Receptors originate from a human donor with multiple sclerosis.

The chain couples TRBV9 to TRBJ2-7; tentatively, D is TRBD1 (6 bases). Germline assignment: CDR1 SGDLS and CDR2 YYNGEE. There are 14 residues in the CDR3. Trimming removed 5 bases at V and 2 bases at J, with 14 bases between. CDR3 in DNA: TGTGCCAGCAGTACCTCCGGGACACCCTACGAGCAGTACTTC. This codes for CASSTSGTPYEQYF. Together with reference TRBV9 and TRBJ2-7, the CDR3 gives the full variable domain: DSGVTQTPKHLITATGQRVTLRCSPRSGDLSVYWYQQSLDQGLQFLIQYYNGEERAKGNILERFSAQQFPDLHSELNLSSLELGDSALYFCASSTSGTPYEQYFGPGTRLTVT.

This chain links TRBV13 with TRBJ2-3, with 9 bases matching TRBD2. Germline CDR1 is PRHDT and CDR2 is FYEKMQ (reference sequence). This CDR3 has 17 amino acids. V gave up 5 bases and J gave up 1 base; unmatched junction bases: 10. Here the CDR3 DNA reads TGTGCCAGCAGCCACCCCTCGGAGCGGGAGGGCACAGATACGCAGTATTTT. It codes for CASSHPSEREGTDTQYF.

V usage is TRBV12-3 or TRBV12-4 and J usage is TRBJ1-5; D gene unclear. Trimming pared 6 bases from V and 5 bases from J, leaving 11 bases between. The CDR3 totals 13 residues. In DNA, the CDR3 is TGTGCCAGCAGCAGAGAGCGCTATCAGCCCCAGCATTTT. It codes for CASSRERYQPQHF.

The genes are TRBV4-3 and TRBJ1-1; unclear D gene. CDR1 and CDR2 from the germline V gene are LGHNA and YSLEER. The CDR3 loop spans 13 amino acids. Deletions cut 1 base from V and 1 base from J, with 4 bases between. CDR3 bases: TGCGCCAGCAGCCAAGGGCAGAACACTGAAGCTTTCTTT. Translated: CASSQGQNTEAFF.

The rearrangement joins TRBV29-1 to TRBJ1-3; D may be TRBD1 (6 bases). The CDR3 has 14 amino acids. V lost 6 bases, J lost 2 bases, and 14 bases lay in between. CDR1 and CDR2 from the germline V gene are SQVTM and ANQGSEA. The CDR3 sequence is CSVAGGSTGNTIYF. The CDR3 region has the DNA TGCAGCGTGGCGGGGGGCTCCACTGGAAACACCATATATTTT.

The chain employs TRBV9 and TRBJ2-7, with 7 bases matching TRBD1. The germline CDR1 and CDR2 sequences are SGDLS and YYNGEE. The CDR3 has 15 amino acids. The V and J ends lost 4 bases and 0 bases, in that order; junction bases with no gene match: 7. The CDR3 reads CASSPRPGGSYEQYF. The CDR3 nucleotides are TGTGCCAGCAGCCCCCGGCCAGGGGGCTCCTACGAGCAGTACTTC.

The J gene is TRBJ2-5, the V gene TRBV7-9; no reliable D call. Germline V lookup: CDR1 SEHNR, CDR2 FQNEAQ (reference sequence). CDR3 length: 17 residues. Deletions cut 6 bases from V and 3 bases from J, with 23 bases between. CDR3 region: CASRPPRVGERKETQYF. The CDR3 region has the DNA TGTGCCAGCAGGCCGCCCCGCGTGGGCGAACGCAAAGAGACCCAGTACTTC.

The chain combines TRBV7-9 with TRBJ2-1; 10 bases are a match to TRBD2. The V gene end was trimmed by 5 bases and the J gene end by 6 bases; junction bases not matched to a gene: 7. The CDR3 length is 15 residues. Per germline, CDR1 SEHNR and CDR2 FQNEAQ (reference sequence). The CDR3 region has the DNA TGTGCCAGCAGCCCGCGGACTAGCGGTATCAATGAGCAGTTCTTC. It translates to CASSPRTSGINEQFF. The entire variable domain, with the rest obtained from reference TRBV7-9 and TRBJ2-1, is as follows: DTGVSQNPRHKITKRGQNVTFRCDPISEHNRLYWYRQTLGQGPEFLTYFQNEAQLEKSRLLSDRFSAERPKGSFSTLEIQRTEQGDSAMYLCASSPRTSGINEQFFGPGTRLTVL.

Written as DNA, the CDR3 is TGTGCCAGCAGCCCAGAAGGGGAAGGTGGGACTGAAGCTTTCTTT. It translates to CASSPEGEGGTEAFF. The chain carries TRBV13 and TRBJ1-1, with TRBD1 as a possible D gene (5 bases). The CDR3 runs to 15 residues. V lost 5 bases to trimming and J lost 5 bases, with 18 bases between them. Germline V gene sequence: CDR1 PRHDT, CDR2 FYEKMQ (reference sequence).

This rearrangement joins TRBV10-3 to TRBJ2-1; 8 bases line up with TRBD1. Germline V CDR1 and CDR2: ENHRY, SYGVKD. Losses at the gene ends were 5 bases for V and 10 bases for J; bases not matched to a gene: 7. This CDR3 spans 13 amino acids. The CDR3, as DNA: TGTGCCATCAGTCCGGGACAGGTAGACGAGCAGTTCTTC. This encodes CAISPGQVDEQFF.

The chain links TRBV20-1 to TRBJ2-5, with 7 bases fitting TRBD1. In germline, CDR1 is DFQATT, CDR2 SNEGSKA (reference sequence). The CDR3 runs to 14 residues. J gave up 5 bases and V 2 bases, and 8 bases lay outside the gene matches. The CDR3 is CSARRDRVWETQYF. The CDR3 region has the DNA TGCAGTGCTAGACGAGACAGGGTTTGGGAGACCCAGTACTTC.

V usage is TRBV29-1 and J usage is TRBJ1-2; D possibly corresponds to TRBD1 (6 bases). CDR3 length: 14 amino acids. V shed 2 bases and J shed 6 bases, with 16 bases lying between them. Per the germline V gene, CDR1 is SQVTM and CDR2 is ANQGSEA. As DNA, the CDR3 is TGCAGCGTTGAAATGACAGGAAAGACGCATGGCTACACCTTC. Residues: CSVEMTGKTHGYTF. Filled out from reference TRBV29-1 and TRBJ1-2, the complete variable domain reads SAVISQKPSRDICQRGTSLTIQCQVDSQVTMMFWYRQQPGQSLTLIATANQGSEATYESGFVIDKFPISRPNLTFSTLTVSNMSPEDSSIYLCSVEMTGKTHGYTFGSGTRLTVV.

The J gene is TRBJ2-1, the V gene TRBV20-1; 8 bases are shared with TRBD2. Germline V gives CDR1 DFQATT, CDR2 SNEGSKA (reference sequence). CDR3 length: 13 residues. The J segment lost 8 bases and the V segment lost 5 bases, leaving 8 bases of the junction unmatched. The CDR3 sequence: CSAAGLDSDEQFF. DNA for the CDR3: TGCAGTGCTGCGGGACTAGATAGCGATGAGCAGTTCTTC.

The chain has TRBV30 and TRBJ2-7, with D unclear. Germline V CDR1 and CDR2: GTSNPN, SVGIG (reference sequence). The length of the CDR3 is 12 residues. Between the trimmed V and J ends, which lost 0 bases and 4 bases, there was a span of 7 bases. CDR3: CAWSVVGYEQYF. DNA for the CDR3: TGTGCCTGGAGTGTGGTGGGGTACGAGCAGTACTTC.

The chain is built from TRBV9 and TRBJ2-5; no firm D call. CDR1 SGDLS and CDR2 YYNGEE come from the germline V gene. The CDR3 is 14 residues long. V was trimmed by 1 base and J by 1 base, leaving 8 bases between them. In DNA, the CDR3 is TGTGCCAGCAGCGTACAAGACTCCCAAGAGACCCAGTACTTC. Its protein product is CASSVQDSQETQYF.

V and J are TRBV15 and TRBJ1-5; 7 nucleotides line up with TRBD1. The CDR3 is made up of 14 amino acids. Germline CDR1 reads LNHNV; CDR2 reads YYDKDF (reference sequence). V was clipped by 3 bases and J by 1 base; unmatched bases: 0. CDR3 loop: CATSRTGSNQPQHF. CDR3 coding DNA: TGTGCCACCAGCAGGACAGGGAGCAATCAGCCCCAGCATTTT.

The J gene is TRBJ2-7, the V gene TRBV13; D is undetermined. V gave up 0 bases and J gave up 5 bases, with 5 bases separating them. Per germline, CDR1 PRHDT and CDR2 FYEKMQ (reference sequence). The CDR3 contains 12 residues. CDR3 DNA sequence: TGTGCCAGCAGCTTAGGGGATAACGAGCAGTACTTC. It yields the protein CASSLGDNEQYF.

The chain recombines TRBV28 with TRBJ1-2, with TRBD1 matching over 7 bases. The CDR3 covers 13 residues. Germline lookup yields CDR1 MDHEN and CDR2 SYDVKM. The trim removed 6 bases at V and 3 bases at J, leaving 4 bases unmatched. In DNA, the CDR3 is TGTGCCAGCAGCACGGGACAGTACTATGGCTACACCTTC. This encodes CASSTGQYYGYTF.

The chain joins TRBV5-6 to TRBJ1-6; the D gene is possibly TRBD1 (5 bases). Germline V lookup: CDR1 SGHDT, CDR2 YYEEEE. V lost 1 base and J 2 bases, leaving 10 bases between the germline ends. The CDR3 sequence is 16 residues long. The CDR3 region is CASSLWGKAYNSPLHF. CDR3 bases: TGTGCCAGCAGCTTGTGGGGGAAGGCCTATAATTCACCCCTCCACTTT.

The chain is built from TRBV7-9 and TRBJ1-5, with D possibly TRBD1 on 6 matching bases. The length of the CDR3 is 17 residues. The ends were cut back, 1 base at V and 4 bases at J, with 17 bases in the middle. Germline V gives CDR1 SEHNR, CDR2 FQNEAQ (reference sequence). CDR3 sequence (DNA): TGTGCCAGCAGCTTAGGCGGACAGCTAGGTCGGAATCAGCCCCAGCATTTT. Protein product: CASSLGGQLGRNQPQHF.

The rearrangement links TRBV9 to TRBJ2-5; D ambiguous. Germline V CDR1 and CDR2: SGDLS, YYNGEE. The CDR3 is 12 amino acids. With 4 bases removed from V and 5 bases from J, the gap between germline ends came to 9 bases. The CDR3: CASSTPSETQYF. The CDR3 DNA sequence: TGTGCCAGCAGCACACCAAGTGAGACCCAGTACTTC.

The V gene is TRBV27, the J gene TRBJ2-1; D call uncertain. The ends were cut back, 0 bases at V and 7 bases at J, with 4 bases in the middle. The CDR3 runs to 12 residues. Germline V CDR1 and CDR2: MNHEY, SMNVEV (reference sequence). This CDR3 reads CASSLSRNEQFF. The CDR3 DNA sequence: TGTGCCAGCAGTTTATCGAGAAATGAGCAGTTCTTC.

The V and J genes are TRBV12-3 or TRBV12-4 and TRBJ1-2; D remains ambiguous. The CDR3 sequence is 13 residues long. Trimming took off 1 base at V and 6 bases at J, with 9 bases between the two ends. The CDR3 sequence: CASSLVDSNGYTF. The DNA for the CDR3 is TGTGCCAGCAGTTTAGTGGACTCCAATGGCTACACCTTC.

CDR3 sequence: CASSLLRGEQFF. In DNA, the CDR3 is TGTGCCAGCAGTTTACTGAGGGGGGAGCAGTTCTTC. This rearrangement joins TRBV27 to TRBJ2-1; D is possibly TRBD1 (6 bases). This CDR3 has 12 residues. Germline CDR1 MNHEY, CDR2 SMNVEV (reference sequence). Trimming stripped 2 bases from V and 10 bases from J, with 9 bases between.

CDR3 residues: CASSPSAHEQYF. CDR3 nucleotides: TGTGCCAGCAGTCCCAGCGCCCACGAGCAGTACTTC. The rearrangement links TRBV27 to TRBJ2-7; unclear D gene. CDR1 and CDR2 from the germline V gene are MNHEY and SMNVEV (reference sequence). This CDR3 spans 12 amino acids. The V end lost 5 bases, the J end lost 5 bases, and 10 bases lay between the germline ends.

The rearrangement joins TRBV3-1 to TRBJ2-7, with D unresolved. CDR1 is LGHDT and CDR2 is YNNKEL in the germline V gene (reference sequence). V was trimmed by 1 base and J by 3 bases, leaving 7 bases between them. The CDR3 consists of 13 residues. The CDR3 sequence: CASSQVDLYEQYF. The CDR3, as DNA: TGTGCCAGCAGCCAAGTGGACCTCTACGAGCAGTACTTC.

This chain's CDR3 is CASRYAVRDEQYF. CDR3 DNA sequence: TGTGCCAGCAGGTATGCCGTCCGGGACGAGCAGTACTTC. The rearrangement joins TRBV28 to TRBJ2-7; D is ambiguous. V gave up 6 bases and J gave up 5 bases, with 14 bases separating them. This CDR3 has 13 amino acids. From germline, CDR1 is MDHEN and CDR2 SYDVKM.

The rearrangement links TRBV13 to TRBJ2-1; D may be TRBD2 (5 bases). CDR3 length: 15 amino acids. V was cut by 4 bases and J by 0 bases, with 10 bases left in between. Looked up from germline, CDR1 is PRHDT and CDR2 is FYEKMQ (reference sequence). Here the CDR3 DNA reads TGTGCCAGCAGCTGGTCCCGGGACTCCTACAATGAGCAGTTCTTC. Its protein is CASSWSRDSYNEQFF. The whole variable domain, remainder taken from reference TRBV13 and TRBJ2-1, is AAGVIQSPRHLIKEKRETATLKCYPIPRHDTVYWYQQGPGQDPQFLISFYEKMQSDKGSIPDRFSAQQFSDYHSELNMSSLELGDSALYFCASSWSRDSYNEQFFGPGTRLTVL.

The V and J genes are TRBV27 and TRBJ1-1, with 7 bases fitting TRBD1. There are 14 residues in the CDR3. Germline V CDR1 and CDR2: MNHEY, SMNVEV (reference sequence). Trimming cost V 5 bases and J 1 base; bases outside gene matches: 4. The CDR3 region has the DNA TGTGCCAGCAGTACGGGACAGACGAACACTGAAGCTTTCTTT. Its protein product is CASSTGQTNTEAFF.

This clonotype was detected only once. The DNA for the CDR3 is TGTGCCAGCAGTTTCCTGAGACCGGGACAGGATCGCTACACCTTC. Its translation: CASSFLRPGQDRYTF. The chain is built from TRBV12-3 or TRBV12-4 and TRBJ1-2; TRBD1 agrees at 8 bases. The CDR3 totals 15 residues. The J segment lost 9 bases and the V segment lost 3 bases, leaving 12 bases of the junction unmatched.

This rearrangement joins TRBV13 to TRBJ2-7, with 8 positions matching TRBD1. V shed 5 bases, J shed 4 bases, and the junction held 22 bases outside the gene matches. This CDR3 comprises 19 residues. Germline CDR1 reads PRHDT; CDR2 reads FYEKMQ (reference sequence). The CDR3 DNA follows: TGTGCCAGCAGCCCATCCGTTGAGGTCCCGGGACAGGCCCAGTACGAGCAGTACTTC. It codes for CASSPSVEVPGQAQYEQYF.

The chain employs TRBV7-3 and TRBJ1-6; D remains ambiguous. This CDR3 comprises 14 residues. Trimming took 1 base from V and 5 from J, leaving 6 bases between them. Looked up from germline, CDR1 is SGHTA and CDR2 is FQGTGA. CDR3 region: CASSLKADNSPLHF. CDR3 bases: TGTGCCAGCAGCTTAAAGGCGGATAATTCACCCCTCCACTTT.